The T cell receptor (beta chain) under discussion was sequenced for a study of blood T cell repertoires in COVID-19. Some clones are missing from TCRdb's copy, which holds only in-frame ones; the method was immunoSEQ multiplex PCR. This sample yields over 200,000 clones, of which just over 85% are seen a single time; around 1.5% belongs to the top ten. The V segment lost 3 bases and the J segment 2 bases; nucleotides outside the gene matches: 7. The CDR3 runs to 17 residues. Sample: peripheral blood. The receptor's source is a man younger than 30 with active or convalescent COVID-19. The V call is TRBV23-1, the J call TRBJ2-2, with TRBD1 identical over 9 bases. TRBV23-1 is marked as an open reading frame, function uncertain. The CDR3 nucleotides are TGCGCCAGCAGTCAGAACGGACAGGGGCCTAACACCGGGGAGCTGTTTTTT. Translating it yields CASSQNGQGPNTGELFF.